This passage covers 30 T cell receptor beta chains from one sample sequenced in a study of cytomegalovirus exposure and HLA in healthy donors. Use of 60 Vbeta and 13 Jbeta primers characterized the PCR. This table comes from immunoSEQ multiplex PCR, and its TCRdb copy is limited to in-frame clones, with some not included. The sample contains tens of thousands of clones, 75% to 85% of which appear only once. Sample: PBMCs. The source of these receptors is a man aged 50-60 years in good health and CMV-seropositive.

V gene TRBV27 combines with J gene TRBJ1-1; D not certain. Germline values: CDR1 MNHEY, CDR2 SMNVEV (reference sequence). The CDR3 is 14 amino acids. Trimming pared 3 bases from V and 1 base from J, leaving 9 bases between. The CDR3 loop reads CASSFQRGNTEAFF. DNA for the CDR3: TGTGCCAGCAGTTTTCAGCGTGGGAACACTGAAGCTTTCTTT.

This chain links TRBV7-9 with TRBJ1-2; no clear D gene. Trimming shortened V by 1 base and J by 2 bases, and 5 bases separated the two germline ends. The CDR3 is made up of 13 amino acids. CDR1 is SEHNR, CDR2 FQNEAQ, per germline (reference sequence). The CDR3 bases are TGTGCCAGCAGCTTAGGAGGGAACTATGGCTACACCTTC. It yields the protein CASSLGGNYGYTF.

The J gene is TRBJ2-2, the V gene TRBV12-5, with D possibly being TRBD1 (6 bases). From germline, CDR1 is LGHNT and CDR2 FRNRAP. CDR3 size: 20 residues. Trimming left V 0 bases short and J 1 base short, with 21 bases between. CDR3 amino acids: CASGLVTGLNTQQNTGELFF. DNA for the CDR3: TGTGCTAGTGGTTTGGTTACAGGGCTAAATACCCAGCAGAACACCGGGGAGCTGTTTTTT.

This clone appeared a few times. CDR3 in DNA: TGTGCCAGCAGCTTTCGGGACAGGGTCCCACTTCGGCTGACCTTAGAGCAGTTCTTC. Translation gives CASSFRDRVPLRLTLEQFF. The chain recombines TRBV7-9 with TRBJ2-1; 9 nucleotides align to TRBD1. The CDR3 contains 19 residues. Germline values: CDR1 SEHNR, CDR2 FQNEAQ (reference sequence). With V trimmed by 3 bases and J by 10 bases, 22 bases remained unmatched. The variable domain in full, completed from reference TRBV7-9 and TRBJ2-1, reads DTGVSQNPRHKITKRGQNVTFRCDPISEHNRLYWYRQTLGQGPEFLTYFQNEAQLEKSRLLSDRFSAERPKGSFSTLEIQRTEQGDSAMYLCASSFRDRVPLRLTLEQFFGPGTRLTVL.

This clone was observed a single time. The J gene is TRBJ2-7, the V gene TRBV11-2; no clear D gene. Germline values: CDR1 SGHAT, CDR2 FQNNGV. V was pared by 5 bases and J by 2 bases, with 4 bases between. The CDR3 totals 11 residues. The CDR3 protein is CASSTTYEQYF. DNA of the CDR3: TGTGCCAGCAGCACTACCTACGAGCAGTACTTC.

This rearrangement joins TRBV11-2 to TRBJ2-1; possibly TRBD2 for D (6 bases). The CDR3 has 15 amino acids. Between the trimmed V and J ends, which lost 5 bases and 8 bases, there was a span of 19 bases. Germline lookup yields CDR1 SGHAT and CDR2 FQNNGV. CDR3 bases: TGTGCCAGCAGCCCCCTGAGCGGGCAGGTTGATGAGCAGTTCTTC. This encodes CASSPLSGQVDEQFF. The full variable domain, with the rest looked up from reference TRBV11-2 and TRBJ2-1, is EAGVAQSPRYKIIEKRQSVAFWCNPISGHATLYWYQQILGQGPKLLIQFQNNGVVDDSQLPKDRFSAERLKGVDSTLKIQPAKLEDSAVYLCASSPLSGQVDEQFFGPGTRLTVL.

The chain uses TRBV5-1 and TRBJ2-1, with TRBD1 identical over 9 bases. The length of the CDR3 is 14 residues. The germline V gene has CDR1 SGHRS and CDR2 YFSETQ. V lost 4 bases, J lost 4 bases, and 3 bases stayed unmatched. As DNA, the CDR3 is TGCGCCAGCAGCACGGGACAGGGTTACAATGAGCAGTTCTTC. This encodes CASSTGQGYNEQFF.

This chain links TRBV5-1 with TRBJ2-2; no clear D. Germline V gene data show CDR1 as SGHRS and CDR2 as YFSETQ. V was clipped by 4 bases and J by 1 base, with 2 bases between them. CDR3 length: 12 amino acids. The CDR3: CASSQNTGELFF. In DNA, the CDR3 is TGCGCCAGCAGCCAGAACACCGGGGAGCTGTTTTTT.

J is TRBJ2-5 and V is TRBV4-2; D is unresolved. The end of the DNA is better explained by TRBJ2-7, so the J call may be wrong. This CDR3 is built from 15 residues. The V gene's germline CDR1 is LGHNA and CDR2 YNFKEQ. Here the CDR3 reads CASSRDGYVSYEQYF. CDR3 coding DNA: TGTGCCAGCAGCCGAGACGGGTACGTATCCTACGAGCAGTACTTC.

The chain is built from TRBV5-4 and TRBJ2-1, with TRBD1 matching 7 bases. The V gene end was trimmed by 1 base and the J gene end by 15 bases; junction bases not matched to a gene: 10. CDR1 is SGHNT, CDR2 YYREEE, per germline (reference sequence). This CDR3 is 13 amino acids long. CDR3 bases: TGTGCCAGCAGCTTGAAAACAGGGGAGAGGCTGTTCTTC. This encodes CASSLKTGERLFF. The variable domain in full, with the rest retrieved from reference TRBV5-4 and TRBJ2-1, is ETGVTQSPTHLIKTRGQQVTLRCSSQSGHNTVSWYQQALGQGPQFIFQYYREEENGRGNFPPRFSGLQFPNYSSELNVNALELDDSALYLCASSLKTGERLFFGPGTRLTVL.

The chain is built from TRBV6-5 and TRBJ2-7, with 9 bases aligning to TRBD2. The CDR3 runs 14 residues. Trimming at V came to 6 bases and at J to 5 bases, leaving 8 bases not matched to a gene. Looked up from germline, CDR1 is MNHEY and CDR2 is SVGAGI. The CDR3 region is CASRPPSGVDEQYF. The CDR3 DNA reads as TGTGCCAGCAGGCCACCTAGCGGGGTCGACGAGCAGTACTTC.

The chain recombines TRBV29-1 with TRBJ2-5, with TRBD1 identical over 8 bases. With the DNA end fitting TRBJ2-7 better, the J assignment may be wrong. CDR1 and CDR2 (germline): SQVTM, ANQGSEA. This CDR3 is built from 12 residues. The CDR3 loop reads CSAGGRSYEQYF. The CDR3 DNA reads TGCAGCGCAGGGGGCAGGTCCTACGAGCAGTACTTC.

The chain recombines TRBV4-1 with TRBJ2-2, with 7 nucleotides matching TRBD1. Trimming cost V 0 bases and J 5 bases; bases outside gene matches: 6. This CDR3 spans 16 amino acids. CDR1 and CDR2 (germline): MGHRA, YSYEKL. This CDR3 is CASSQETGSETGELFF. CDR3 bases: TGCGCCAGCAGCCAAGAGACAGGGTCTGAAACCGGGGAGCTGTTTTTT.

The chain carries TRBV29-1 and TRBJ1-2, with a tentative D call TRBD1 (5 bases). Trimming removed 5 bases at V and 4 bases at J, with 20 bases between. CDR1 SQVTM and CDR2 ANQGSEA come from the germline V gene. This CDR3 comprises 15 residues. The DNA for the CDR3 is TGCAGCGTTTCCCTGGGGGGAGCAACGAGCTATGGCTACACCTTC. Translated, it gives CSVSLGGATSYGYTF.

CDR3 nucleotide sequence: TGTGCCAGCAGCTTAATGAGCGGGAGGACAGATACGCAGTATTTT. Amino acid sequence: CASSLMSGRTDTQYF. This chain links TRBV7-6 with TRBJ2-3; 9 bases are a match to TRBD2. The CDR3 length is 15 residues. J gave up 3 bases and V 2 bases, and 3 bases lay outside the gene matches. Germline assignment: CDR1 SGHVS and CDR2 FNYEAQ.

The chain links TRBV29-1 to TRBJ1-4; a weak D match, TRBD1 (5 bases). From germline, CDR1 is SQVTM and CDR2 ANQGSEA. The CDR3 is 11 residues long. The CDR3 loop reads CAGWINEKLFF. The CDR3, as DNA: TGCGCAGGGTGGATTAATGAAAAACTGTTTTTT.

The chain employs TRBV6-1 and TRBJ2-3; D perhaps matches TRBD2 (6 bases). Trimming left V 1 base short and J 8 bases short, with 19 bases between. The germline gives CDR1 MNHNS, CDR2 SASEGT. CDR3 length equals 16 residues. The CDR3 DNA reads as TGTGCCAGCAGTGAAGTATGGCTAGCGAGTGCAGGTACGCAGTATTTT. This codes for CASSEVWLASAGTQYF.

V is TRBV5-1 and J is TRBJ2-2; 7 bases fit TRBD1. Germline V gives CDR1 SGHRS, CDR2 YFSETQ. This CDR3 has 14 residues. The V segment lost 5 bases and the J segment 7 bases; nucleotides outside the gene matches: 8. In DNA, the CDR3 is TGCGCCAGCAGGGCGGCGACAGGGATCGGGGAGCTGTTTTTT. Translated: CASRAATGIGELFF.

V and J are TRBV21-1 and TRBJ1-1; TRBD1 reflects the table's D call only, with no check against the DNA. TRBV21-1 is reported as a pseudogene. CDR3 size: 16 residues. CDR3 sequence: CASSKGAPHRPTEAFF. CDR3 coding DNA: TGTGCCAGCAGCAAAGGGGCCCCCCACAGGCCCACTGAAGCTTTCTTT.

The V gene is TRBV7-9, the J gene TRBJ2-7, with D tentatively TRBD1 (6 bases). V was trimmed by 6 bases and J by 2 bases, leaving 14 bases between them. CDR1 and CDR2 from the germline V gene are SEHNR and FQNEAQ (reference sequence). The CDR3 length is 14 residues. This CDR3 reads CASSTGIGAYEQYF. The CDR3 DNA follows: TGTGCCAGCAGTACAGGGATTGGGGCCTACGAGCAGTACTTC.

The J gene is TRBJ2-2, the V gene TRBV4-1; 8 nucleotides align to TRBD2. This CDR3 has 16 residues. Germline assignment: CDR1 MGHRA and CDR2 YSYEKL. V gave up 0 bases and J gave up 6 bases; unmatched junction bases: 6. This chain's CDR3 is CASSQEAGRGAGELFF. The CDR3 DNA sequence: TGCGCCAGCAGCCAAGAGGCCGGGAGGGGGGCCGGGGAGCTGTTTTTT.

Of note for this clone: One end of the junction does not line up with germline, which may come from a read error. The chain's CDR3 is CASREGTSVNTGELFF. The CDR3 DNA sequence: TGTGCCAGCAGGGAAGGGACTAGCGTGAACACCGGGGAGCTGTTTTTT. V gene TRBV2 combines with J gene TRBJ2-2; 10 bases line up with TRBD2. The CDR3 totals 16 residues. The germline V gene encodes CDR1 SNHLY and CDR2 FYNNEI.

The chain has TRBV19 and TRBJ1-2; D is unclear. Germline V gene sequence: CDR1 LNHDA, CDR2 SQIVND (reference sequence). Trimming shortened V by 3 bases and J by 4 bases, and 9 bases separated the two germline ends. This CDR3 comprises 13 residues. The CDR3 nucleotides are TGTGCCAGTAGTATGGGAGGATCCTATGGCTACACCTTC. Translating it yields CASSMGGSYGYTF.

This clone was recorded a few times. The same CDR3 can be traced to other DNA sequences in this sample. The chain combines TRBV5-4 with TRBJ2-7; 9 bases map to TRBD2. This CDR3 has 15 residues. The germline V gene has CDR1 SGHNT and CDR2 YYREEE (reference sequence). The V gene end was trimmed by 0 bases and the J gene end by 1 base; junction bases not matched to a gene: 2. CDR3 in DNA: TGTGCCAGCAGCTTGGGACTAGCGGCATCCTACGAGCAGTACTTC. This gives the protein CASSLGLAASYEQYF.

This clone turned up a few times. The gene calls are TRBV5-4 and TRBJ2-5; TRBD1 matches at 7 bases. Germline lookup yields CDR1 SGHNT and CDR2 YYREEE (reference sequence). The CDR3 length is 14 residues. V lost 0 bases, J lost 4 bases, and 3 bases stayed unmatched. CDR3 coding DNA: TGTGCCAGCAGCTTGGACAGGGGCAGAGAGACCCAGTACTTC. It yields the protein CASSLDRGRETQYF.

The CDR3 reads CSSGEGPSTDTQYF. The CDR3 coding sequence is TGCAGCTCTGGGGAGGGGCCTAGCACAGATACGCAGTATTTT. The chain is built from TRBV29-1 and TRBJ2-3, with 7 bases that match TRBD2. The CDR3 runs to 14 residues. Trimming removed 8 bases from V and 0 bases from J; junction bases left unmatched: 8. Germline V CDR1 and CDR2: SQVTM, ANQGSEA.

The table lists this clone with a count of one. V is TRBV30 and J is TRBJ2-7, with D tentatively TRBD2 (5 bases). CDR1 is GTSNPN and CDR2 is SVGIG in the germline V gene (reference sequence). The V and J ends lost 2 bases and 1 base respectively, with 12 bases between them. The CDR3 is made up of 14 amino acids. CDR3 coding DNA: TGTGCCTGGAGTAGAGGGTCACCTTCCTACGAGCAGTACTTC. It yields the protein CAWSRGSPSYEQYF.

The chain combines TRBV11-2 with TRBJ2-1, with 10 bases matching TRBD2. This CDR3 has 15 residues. From germline, CDR1 is SGHAT and CDR2 FQNNGV. The junction had 7 bases not matched to a gene; V was cut back by 6 bases and J by 5 bases. CDR3 DNA: TGTGCCAGCAGACGTAGCGGGAGGATCGACAATGAGCAGTTCTTC. Encoded protein: CASRRSGRIDNEQFF.

V is TRBV18 and J is TRBJ2-1, with TRBD1 matching over 10 bases. Per germline, CDR1 KGHSH and CDR2 LQKENI. The length of the CDR3 is 16 residues. Trimming at V came to 2 bases and at J to 7 bases, leaving 8 bases not matched to a gene. CDR3 bases: TGTGCCAGCTCACCAATTCCGACAGGGGGCAGGAATGAGCAGTTCTTC. Protein sequence: CASSPIPTGGRNEQFF.

The V gene is TRBV2, the J gene TRBJ2-2; D is perhaps TRBD1 (6 bases). Germline assignment: CDR1 SNHLY and CDR2 FYNNEI. CDR3 length: 13 residues. The germline V and J ends were trimmed by 6 bases and 6 bases, with 11 bases remaining between them. The DNA for the CDR3 is TGTGCCAGCAGGGAGCAGGGGCCCGGGGAGCTGTTTTTT. Translation gives CASREQGPGELFF.